This paragraph reports one T cell receptor beta chain. Germline V gene data show CDR1 as GTSNPN and CDR2 as SVGIG (reference sequence). The CDR3 runs to 11 residues. Trimming removed 5 bases at V and 7 bases at J, with 11 bases between. The data were obtained in a study of blood T cell repertoires in COVID-19. TCRdb's table, derived via immunoSEQ multiplex PCR, lists solely in-frame clones and lacks some. The sample yields tens of thousands of clones, 80% to 90% seen once. Sample: peripheral blood. J is TRBJ1-1 and V is TRBV30; possible D gene TRBD1, 6 bases. The TCR was taken from a woman in her 50s with acute or convalescent COVID-19. Written as DNA, the CDR3 is TGTGCCTGGGCAGGGGCCCATGAAGCTTTCTTT. This gives the protein CAWAGAHEAFF. Using reference TRBV30 and TRBJ1-1 for the parts outside the CDR3, the full variable domain is SQTIHQWPATLVQPVGSPLSLECTVEGTSNPNLYWYRQAAGRGLQLLFYSVGIGQISSEVPQNLSASRPQDRQFILSSKKLLLSDSGFYLCAWAGAHEAFFGQGTRLTVV.